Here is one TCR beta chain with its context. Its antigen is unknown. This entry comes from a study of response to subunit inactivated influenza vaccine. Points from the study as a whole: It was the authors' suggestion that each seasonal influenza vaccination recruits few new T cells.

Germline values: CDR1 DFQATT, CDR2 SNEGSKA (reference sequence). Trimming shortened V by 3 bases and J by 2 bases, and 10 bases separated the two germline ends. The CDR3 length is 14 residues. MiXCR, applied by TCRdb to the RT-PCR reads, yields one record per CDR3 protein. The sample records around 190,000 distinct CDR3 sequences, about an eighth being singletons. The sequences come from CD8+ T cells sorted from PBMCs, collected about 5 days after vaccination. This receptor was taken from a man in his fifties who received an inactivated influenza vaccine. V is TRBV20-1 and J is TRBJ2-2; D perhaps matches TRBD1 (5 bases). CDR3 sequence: CSASPDTNTGELFF. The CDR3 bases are TGCAGTGCTAGCCCGGACACTAACACCGGGGAGCTGTTTTTT.